The 23 T cell receptor beta chains in this list originate from one sample, sequenced in a study of T cell clonality in common variable immunodeficiency. Whole-study findings and limits: Common variable immunodeficiency TCR beta sequences reportedly had fewer deletions and N-nucleotide insertions.

Their recognized antigens are unknown. Some clones are missing from TCRdb's copy, which holds only in-frame ones; the method was immunoSEQ multiplex PCR. This sample comprises around 20,000 clones, none seen once only. Sequencing used peripheral blood mononuclear cells. The receptors stem from a human donor with common variable immunodeficiency.

At least ten counts were recorded for this clone. The sequence runs out 3 residues before the end of the CDR3; the remainder is reconstructed from the germline J gene. This chain uses TRBV11-2 with TRBJ2-5, with D perhaps TRBD1 (6 bases). V lost 3 bases and J lost 5, with 13 bases in between. Germline lookup yields CDR1 SGHAT and CDR2 FQNNGV. The CDR3 runs 14 residues. CDR3 amino acids: CASSFVGTLETQYF. The CDR3 bases that were read are TGTGCCAGCAGCTTTGTAGGGACACTTGAGACC.

This clone showed up many times. The read ends 3 residues shy of where the CDR3 ends; the end is completed using the germline J gene. The rearrangement links TRBV7-3 to TRBJ1-5; D perhaps matches TRBD1 (5 bases). Trimming stripped 2 bases from V and 1 base from J, with 12 bases between. CDR3 length: 16 amino acids. Germline-derived CDR1 and CDR2 are SGHTA and FQGTGA. The CDR3 spells CASSLCQDKSNQPQHF. CDR3 DNA, as far as it was read: TGTGCCAGCAGCTTATGCCAGGACAAGAGCAATCAGCCC. The variable domain in full, completed from reference TRBV7-3 and TRBJ1-5, reads GAGVSQTPSNKVTEKGKYVELRCDPISGHTALYWYRQSLGQGPEFLIYFQGTGAADDSGLPNDRFFAVRPEGSVSTLKIQRTERGDSAVYLCASSLCQDKSNQPQHFGDGTRLSIL.

This clone was seen ten or more times. CDR3 DNA, as far as it was read: TGCGCCAGCAGGAGGGGCGGGGGGCCCCAAGAGACC. Translation gives CASRRGGGPQET. The entire CDR3 reads CASRRGGGPQETQYF. The V call is TRBV5-1, the J call TRBJ2-5, with TRBD2 matching over 8 bases. The read is 3 residues too short to cover the CDR3 end, so that end is filled in from the germline J gene. Germline V gene lookup returns CDR1 SGHRS and CDR2 YFSETQ. Trimming took 5 bases from V and 1 from J; bases not matched to a gene: 7. The CDR3 totals 15 residues. The complete variable domain, with remaining parts taken from reference TRBV5-1 and TRBJ2-5, reads KAGVTQTPRYLIKTRGQQVTLSCSPISGHRSVSWYQQTPGQGLQFLFEYFSETQRNKGNFPGRFSGRQFSNSRSEMNVSTLELGDSALYLCASRRGGGPQETQYFGPGTRLLVL.

This clone was seen many times. The sequence runs out 3 residues before the end of the CDR3; the remainder is reconstructed from the germline J gene. This chain uses TRBV7-2 with TRBJ1-6; D gene unclear. The CDR3 contains 14 residues. The V gene lost 3 bases and the J gene lost 9 bases, with 12 bases spanning the gap. The germline gives CDR1 SGHTA, CDR2 FQGNSA. CDR3 bases read: TGTGCCAGCAGCTTTTCAGAACCGGGTTCACCC. It specifies CASSFSEPGSP. The complete CDR3 sequence is CASSFSEPGSPLHF.

This clone was observed at least ten times. This chain's CDR3 is CASSWGLGTDTQYF. The part of the CDR3 DNA that was read is TGTGCCAGCAGTTGGGGACTTGGTACAGATACG. V and J are TRBV6-2 or TRBV6-3 and TRBJ2-3; TRBD2 is a possible D gene (6 bases). The read terminates 3 residues before the CDR3 end, so the remaining end is supplied by the germline J gene. Germline lookup yields CDR1 MNHEY and CDR2 SVGEGT. Trimming left V 4 bases short and J 3 bases short, with 11 bases between. CDR3 size: 14 residues.

As for this clone: Different DNA sequences within this sample yield the same CDR3. The sequenced part of the CDR3 DNA is TGTGCCAGCAGTGCAACGGACTCCCGGGGGTCACCC. Translated, it gives CASSATDSRGSP. The CDR3 reads in full as CASSATDSRGSPLHF. The chain is built from TRBV6-1 and TRBJ1-6; TRBD1 is a possible D gene (5 bases). The sequenced fragment ends 3 residues before the CDR3 boundary, so the rest is inferred from the germline J gene. The CDR3 covers 15 residues. Deletions cut 4 bases from V and 10 bases from J, with 17 bases between. Germline CDR1 MNHNS, CDR2 SASEGT.

This clone occurred many times. CDR3 protein: CATSREQGGNTEAFF. The sequenced part of the CDR3 DNA is TGTGCCACCAGCAGGGAACAGGGGGGGAACACTGAA. V is TRBV15 and J is TRBJ1-1; 8 bases agree with TRBD1. The missing CDR3 end, 3 residues past where the read stops, is filled in from the germline J gene. The CDR3 spans 15 residues. Germline CDR1 LNHNV, CDR2 YYDKDF (reference sequence). The J segment lost 1 base and the V segment lost 3 bases, leaving 4 bases of the junction unmatched. The full variable domain, rest sourced from reference TRBV15 and TRBJ1-1, is DAMVIQNPRYQVTQFGKPVTLSCSQTLNHNVMYWYQQKSSQAPKLLFHYYDKDFNNEADTPDNFQSRRPNTSFCFLDIRSPGLGDTAMYLCATSREQGGNTEAFFGQGTRLTVV.

This clone was seen many times. The read ends 3 residues shy of where the CDR3 ends; the end is completed using the germline J gene. This chain joins TRBV7-2 and TRBJ1-6, with 7 bases identical to TRBD1. V lost 5 bases, J lost 7 bases, and 5 bases stayed unmatched. This CDR3 has 14 amino acids. Germline CDR1 is SGHTA and CDR2 is FQGNSA. CDR3 amino acids: CASSEDRWNSPLHF. CDR3 DNA, as far as it was read: TGTGCCAGCAGCGAGGACAGGTGGAATTCACCC.

This clone was observed many times. The read finishes 3 residues shy of the CDR3 end, and the germline J gene is used to complete it. The rearrangement links TRBV18 to TRBJ2-1; a possible D gene is TRBD1 (5 bases). The CDR3 length is 14 residues. Looked up from germline, CDR1 is KGHSH and CDR2 is LQKENI. Trimming stripped 3 bases from V and 5 bases from J, with 11 bases between. The CDR3 region is CASSPADINNEQFF. Incomplete CDR3 DNA: TGTGCCAGCTCACCGGCGGACATCAACAATGAG.

This clone was recorded many times. The read gets to within 3 residues of the CDR3 end, and the germline J gene fills in the rest. The J gene is TRBJ2-1, the V gene TRBV11-3; D gene unclear. The V end was cut by 5 bases, the J end by 8 bases, with 19 bases between. The CDR3 consists of 15 residues. CDR1 SGHNT and CDR2 YENEEA come from the germline V gene. The part of the CDR3 DNA that was read is TGTGCCAGCAGCCCCCGACGAGCGTCGTTCGATGAG. It yields the protein CASSPRRASFDE. The complete CDR3 protein is CASSPRRASFDEQFF. Using reference TRBV11-3 and TRBJ2-1 for the parts outside the CDR3, the full variable domain is EAGVVQSPRYKIIEKKQPVAFWCNPISGHNTLYWYLQNLGQGPELLIRYENEEAVDDSQLPKDRFSAERLKGVDSTLKIQPAELGDSAVYLCASSPRRASFDEQFFGPGTRLTVL.

As to this clone: The read stops 3 residues short of the end of the CDR3; the missing end is completed from the germline J gene. The chain carries TRBV23-1 and TRBJ1-5; the D gene is possibly TRBD1 (5 bases). TRBV23-1 is an ORF for which the function is uncertain. The CDR3 is made up of 15 amino acids. V gave up 3 bases and J gave up 1 base, with 10 bases separating them. This CDR3 is CASSQVRVSNQPQHF. Partial CDR3 DNA: TGCGCCAGCAGTCAGGTCAGGGTCAGCAATCAGCCC.

Concerning this clone itself: The sequenced fragment ends 3 residues before the CDR3 boundary, so the rest is inferred from the germline J gene. This chain joins TRBV11-2 and TRBJ2-3, with D possibly being TRBD2 (5 bases). This CDR3 is built from 14 residues. Per the germline V gene, CDR1 is SGHAT and CDR2 is FQNNGV. V gave up 4 bases and J gave up 2 bases, with 10 bases separating them. CDR3 bases read: TGTGCCAGCAGCTCCGGGGTGGACACAGATACG. Translated, it gives CASSSGVDTDT. The whole CDR3 sequence reads CASSSGVDTDTQYF.

This clone occurred many times. The read ends 3 residues before the CDR3 terminus; that terminus is restored from the germline J gene. The chain has TRBV19 and TRBJ2-2; 7 bases line up with TRBD1. J was trimmed by 4 bases and V by 10 bases; bases with no gene match: 3. The CDR3 has 12 residues. Germline V CDR1 and CDR2: LNHDA, SQIVND (reference sequence). The covered CDR3 bases are TGTGCCACCGAGGGGGCCACCGGGGAG. This translates into CATEGATGE. The complete CDR3 sequence is CATEGATGELFF. Full variable domain (rest looked up from reference TRBV19 and TRBJ2-2): DGGITQSPKYLFRKEGQNVTLSCEQNLNHDAMYWYRQDPGQGLRLIYYSQIVNDFQKGDIAEGYSVSREKKESFPLTVTSAQKNPTAFYLCATEGATGELFFGEGSRLTVL.

This clone was seen many times. The read halts 3 residues ahead of the CDR3 end, with the missing end drawn from the germline J gene. This chain connects TRBV6-1 to TRBJ1-1, with TRBD1 as a possible D gene (5 bases). In germline, CDR1 is MNHNS, CDR2 SASEGT. The CDR3 loop spans 16 amino acids. V was trimmed by 2 bases and J by 0 bases, leaving 13 bases between them. The chain's CDR3 is CASSERWGGVNTEAFF. Partial CDR3 DNA: TGTGCCAGCAGTGAACGCTGGGGAGGGGTGAACACTGAA.

This clone was observed many times. From the germline J gene comes the end of the CDR3, since the read stops 3 residues before it. The chain combines TRBV7-9 with TRBJ1-6; no reliable D call. The CDR3 runs to 14 residues. Germline CDR1 and CDR2: SEHNR and FQNEAQ (reference sequence). Trimming took 1 base from V and 11 from J, leaving 12 bases between them. The CDR3 spells CASSLEPPGTPLHF. Incomplete CDR3 DNA: TGTGCCAGCAGCTTAGAACCCCCGGGGACACCC.

At least ten counts were recorded for this clone. Read data end 3 residues before the CDR3 end; the end is taken from the germline J gene. The V call is TRBV20-1, the J call TRBJ2-3; the match to TRBD1 covers 9 bases. Germline assignment: CDR1 DFQATT and CDR2 SNEGSKA (reference sequence). The CDR3 contains 14 residues. With 8 bases clipped from V and 4 bases from J, the junction kept 10 bases outside the gene matches. Partial CDR3 DNA: TGCAGTCTACGGGACAGGGAATTACCAGATACG. As protein: CSLRDRELPDT. The entire CDR3 reads CSLRDRELPDTQYF.

This clone has a count of ten or more. The read stops 3 residues short of the end of the CDR3; the missing end is completed from the germline J gene. V gene TRBV6-2 or TRBV6-3 combines with J gene TRBJ2-5; TRBD2 agrees at 15 bases. J lost 4 bases, V lost 4 bases, and 7 bases had no gene match. CDR3 length: 17 residues. Per the germline V gene, CDR1 is MNHEY and CDR2 is SVGEGT. The CDR3 spells CASSSRTSGGARETQYF. Partial CDR3 DNA: TGTGCCAGCAGTTCTCGGACTAGCGGGGGGGCCCGAGAGACC.

A remark on this clone: The read gets to within 3 residues of the CDR3 end, and the germline J gene fills in the rest. The chain couples TRBV19 to TRBJ1-2, with D tentatively TRBD1 (6 bases). The CDR3 runs to 14 residues. Germline V gene sequence: CDR1 LNHDA, CDR2 SQIVND (reference sequence). The sequenced CDR3 bases are TGTGCCAGTAGTATGCGGGGGGCCGTGATCGGC. It codes for CASSMRGAVIG. The CDR3 in full is CASSMRGAVIGYTF.

This clone came up many times. The CDR3 extends 3 residues past the end of the read, so its final part is completed from the germline J gene. The chain combines TRBV5-1 with TRBJ1-6; 7 nucleotides match TRBD1. The CDR3 covers 14 residues. Germline-derived CDR1 and CDR2 are SGHRS and YFSETQ. CDR3 bases read: TGCGCCAGCAGCTTGGGACAGGGACGTCAGCCC. Translation: CASSLGQGRQP. The full CDR3 is CASSLGQGRQPLHF.

Ten or more counts support this clone. The CDR3 extends 3 residues past the end of the read, so its final part is completed from the germline J gene. This chain connects TRBV7-9 to TRBJ2-3; tentatively, D is TRBD1 (6 bases). Germline-derived CDR1 and CDR2 are SEHNR and FQNEAQ (reference sequence). V was shortened by 1 base and J by 4 bases, with 12 bases between the two germline ends. The CDR3 is made up of 15 amino acids. The chain's CDR3 is CASSLVGGPPDTQYF. Incomplete CDR3 DNA: TGTGCCAGCAGCTTAGTTGGGGGCCCCCCAGATACG.

This clone was observed at least ten times. The CDR3 end falls 3 residues outside the read, so it is completed with the germline J gene. V is TRBV19 and J is TRBJ2-7; 9 positions agree with TRBD1. The CDR3 covers 13 residues. Germline lookup yields CDR1 LNHDA and CDR2 SQIVND (reference sequence). The ends lost 5 bases at V and 6 bases at J; junction bases unmatched: 5. CDR3 bases read: TGTGCCAGTAGTGCGACAGGGGGAAGCGAG. This translates into CASSATGGSE. The CDR3, in full, reads CASSATGGSEQYF.

The sample holds many counts of this clone. With the read ending 3 residues before the CDR3 end, the germline J gene is used to fill in that end. The rearrangement links TRBV30 to TRBJ1-1; TRBD1 matches at 9 bases. Germline V lookup: CDR1 GTSNPN, CDR2 SVGIG (reference sequence). The CDR3 totals 15 residues. The V and J ends lost 1 base and 4 bases, in that order; junction bases with no gene match: 7. The CDR3 is CAWSGGDREGTEAFF. CDR3 DNA, as far as it was read: TGTGCCTGGAGTGGCGGGGACAGGGAGGGCACTGAA.

This clone was observed at least ten times. The read ends 3 residues before the CDR3 terminus; that terminus is restored from the germline J gene. The V and J genes are TRBV7-6 and TRBJ2-3; 7 bases fit TRBD2. Germline CDR1 SGHVS, CDR2 FNYEAQ. The CDR3 consists of 17 residues. The V segment lost 5 bases and the J segment 4 bases; nucleotides outside the gene matches: 15. The part of the CDR3 DNA that was read is TGTGCCAGCAGCGCTCGACTAGCCCCAGACCCCGCAGATACG. Amino acid sequence: CASSARLAPDPADT. The full CDR3 reads CASSARLAPDPADTQYF.